This TCR beta chain was sequenced in a study of shared clonotypes between healthy human individuals. Trimming at V came to 7 bases and at J to 5 bases, leaving 10 bases not matched to a gene. The CDR3 is 15 amino acids. The germline V gene encodes CDR1 GTSNPN and CDR2 SVGIG (reference sequence). On this clone itself: Its antigen is undetermined.

Study-level findings and limits: Clonotype sharing among donors likely depends on sequencing depth. Donor scarcity curtailed the genetic and exposure-history diversity represented herein.

Replicate PCRs run on unsorted PBMC used 250 to 300 ng DNA, which was approximately 30,000 T cell genomes. Method: immunoSEQ multiplex PCR; TCRdb's copy keeps in-frame clones and lacks some. The sample shows roughly 95,000 clones, around half of them seen only once. Donors were healthy HIV-negative adults without recently reported acute infections or vaccinations. The sequenced sample consisted of PBMCs. The receptor's source is a woman in her forties in good health. Some clones in this sample may be carry-over from other donors' samples. This rearrangement joins TRBV30 to TRBJ2-3; 12 bases are shared with TRBD2. In DNA, the CDR3 is TGTGCCTCCTATTGGACTAGCGGGACGGGAGATACGCAGTATTTT. It yields the protein CASYWTSGTGDTQYF.